Sequencing of this TCR beta chain was carried out in a study of shared clonotypes between healthy human individuals. Study-wide context: There were three CD4 naive, three CD4 memory, two CD8 naive and one CD8 memory plates per donor.

CD45RO-negative cells were positively selected for CCR7, leaving out terminally differentiated effector memory CD45RA+ cells. Data came from immunoSEQ multiplex PCR; TCRdb stores just in-frame clones and leaves some out. The repertoire consists of about 2 million clones, with over 85% occurring once and the leading ten covering roughly 1.2%. The germline V and J ends were trimmed by 3 bases and 3 bases, with 15 bases remaining between them. This CDR3 is built from 15 residues. Germline CDR1 MNHNS, CDR2 SASEGT. This sequence joins TRBV6-1 and TRBJ2-7; the D gene is possibly TRBD1 (5 bases). Input material: naive CD8+ T cells sorted from blood. The receptor comes from a man younger than 35 in good health. CDR3 region: CASSEDNSYYYEQYF. The CDR3 DNA reads TGTGCCAGCAGTGAGGACAACAGTTATTACTACGAGCAGTACTTC.